The 25 T cell receptor beta chains listed next were all sequenced from one sample in a study of radiation and T cells in renal cell carcinoma. Stated time point: baseline pretreatment blood. Treatment of the sample: 15 Gy SBRT to primary tumor, nephrectomy 4 weeks later. TCRdb's copy holds only in-frame clones and misses some; the assay was immunoSEQ multiplex PCR. The data contain about 91,000 clones, over 65% of them singletons. This specimen consisted of blood, obtained from a patient whose treatment included radiotherapy and nephrectomy. Receptors originate from a man between 60 and 75 years old with renal cell carcinoma.

This clone was seen only a few times. The V gene is TRBV7-2, the J gene TRBJ2-1; 13 bases are a match to TRBD2. The CDR3 is 16 amino acids. CDR1 and CDR2 (germline): SGHTA, FQGNSA. The V gene end was trimmed by 4 bases and the J gene end by 9 bases; junction bases not matched to a gene: 9. As DNA, the CDR3 is TGTGCCAGCAGCTCCAGGACTAGCGGGAGCAGGCCTGAGCAGTTCTTC. Its translation is CASSSRTSGSRPEQFF. The full variable domain, its missing parts supplied by reference TRBV7-2 and TRBJ2-1, is GAGVSQSPSNKVTEKGKDVELRCDPISGHTALYWYRQSLGQGLEFLIYFQGNSAPDKSGLPSDRFSAERTGGSVSTLTIQRTQQEDSAVYLCASSSRTSGSRPEQFFGPGTRLTVL.

The chain links TRBV7-9 to TRBJ2-7; 13 bases are shared with TRBD2. The CDR3 is 13 residues long. Per the germline V gene, CDR1 is SEHNR and CDR2 is FQNEAQ (reference sequence). CDR3 DNA sequence: TGTGCGACTGGACTAGCGGGAGTGGGCGAGCAGTACTTC. Its protein is CATGLAGVGEQYF.

CDR3 DNA sequence: TGCGCCAGCAGCGCCGACAGGGGCACCGGGGAGCTGTTTTTT. Translating it yields CASSADRGTGELFF. This sequence joins TRBV5-1 and TRBJ2-2; 8 bases line up with TRBD1. The CDR3 is made up of 14 amino acids. Trimming removed 4 bases from V and 4 bases from J; junction bases left unmatched: 3. Germline V gene sequence: CDR1 SGHRS, CDR2 YFSETQ.

The chain has TRBV6-6 and TRBJ1-5; D not resolved. Germline CDR1 MNHNY, CDR2 SVGAGI (reference sequence). V lost 0 bases and J lost 7, with 16 bases in between. The CDR3 is 16 amino acids. The CDR3 nucleotides read TGTGCCAGCAGTTACTCAGTAGGGATGCTCAGCCAGCCCCAGCATTTT. Protein product: CASSYSVGMLSQPQHF.

This clone came up once. The chain couples TRBV10-1 to TRBJ2-7; 8 positions match TRBD1. The CDR3 runs 18 residues. The ends lost 4 bases at V and 2 bases at J; junction bases unmatched: 16. Germline loops: CDR1 WNHNN, CDR2 SYGVQD (reference sequence). This chain's CDR3 is CASSGDRQRPFDPYEQYF. In DNA form, the CDR3 reads TGCGCCAGCAGTGGGGACAGGCAGCGGCCTTTTGACCCCTACGAGCAGTACTTC.

V gene TRBV28 combines with J gene TRBJ1-2, with 9 nucleotides matching TRBD1. Germline V lookup: CDR1 MDHEN, CDR2 SYDVKM. Trimming took 1 base from V and 10 from J; bases not matched to a gene: 10. This CDR3 is built from 15 residues. CDR3 coding DNA: TGTGCCAGCAGTTTATCCTACGGGACAGGGAGCGACTACACCTTC. Protein sequence: CASSLSYGTGSDYTF.

The chain couples TRBV10-1 to TRBJ2-1; D might be TRBD2 (5 bases). The germline gives CDR1 WNHNN, CDR2 SYGVQD (reference sequence). The CDR3 totals 15 residues. Trimming removed 0 bases from V and 0 bases from J, with 6 bases in between. The CDR3 here is CASSESAGSYNEQFF. CDR3 in DNA: TGCGCCAGCAGTGAGTCGGCGGGCTCCTACAATGAGCAGTTCTTC.

The V call is TRBV18, the J call TRBJ2-2; D might be TRBD2 (6 bases). CDR1 is KGHSH, CDR2 LQKENI, per germline. V lost 3 bases to trimming and J lost 5 bases, with 7 bases between them. CDR3 length: 13 residues. The CDR3 nucleotides read TGTGCCAGCTCACCGCTAGCGACCGGGGAGCTGTTTTTT. Residues: CASSPLATGELFF.

The V gene is TRBV27, the J gene TRBJ1-3; D is undetermined. The CDR3 runs to 15 residues. CDR1 is MNHEY and CDR2 is SMNVEV in the germline V gene (reference sequence). V lost 0 bases and J 2 bases, leaving 8 bases between the germline ends. CDR3 residues: CASSLSGGPGNTIYF. The CDR3 region has the DNA TGTGCCAGCAGTTTATCGGGCGGGCCTGGAAACACCATATATTTT.

This rearrangement joins TRBV19 to TRBJ2-1; 7 nucleotides align to TRBD2. Germline lookup yields CDR1 LNHDA and CDR2 SQIVND (reference sequence). Germline trimming cut 4 bases from V and 7 bases from J; bases unmatched to any gene: 7. The CDR3 spans 14 residues. In DNA, the CDR3 is TGTGCCAGTAGTACCGGACTGGGGGGGAATGAGCAGTTCTTC. This codes for CASSTGLGGNEQFF.

V is TRBV13 and J is TRBJ2-1, with a tentative D call TRBD2 (6 bases). Germline V gene data show CDR1 as PRHDT and CDR2 as FYEKMQ (reference sequence). This CDR3 contains 14 residues. CDR3 protein: CVPTQAGPYNEQFF. CDR3 sequence (DNA): TGTGTCCCCACCCAAGCGGGTCCCTACAATGAGCAGTTCTTC.

The gene calls are TRBV5-8 and TRBJ1-1; 7 nucleotides align to TRBD1. Trimming took 4 bases from V and 1 from J; bases not matched to a gene: 10. CDR1 is SGHTS, CDR2 YDEGEE, per germline. The CDR3 sequence is 16 residues long. This chain's CDR3 is CASSRGGGARNTEAFF. DNA of the CDR3: TGTGCCAGCAGCAGGGGAGGGGGCGCTAGGAACACTGAAGCTTTCTTT.

The rearrangement links TRBV7-2 to TRBJ2-1, with TRBD2 matching 8 bases. Germline V gene data show CDR1 as SGHTA and CDR2 as FQGNSA. The length of the CDR3 is 16 residues. The V gene end was trimmed by 5 bases and the J gene end by 7 bases; junction bases not matched to a gene: 13. The CDR3 is CASSPLAGTIRNEQFF. DNA for the CDR3: TGTGCCAGCAGCCCCTTAGCGGGAACAATTCGTAATGAGCAGTTCTTC.

The gene calls are TRBV5-4 and TRBJ2-1; TRBD2 aligns across 7 bases. V dropped 4 bases and J dropped 13; count of bases not matched to a gene: 11. The CDR3 contains 13 residues. Germline lookup yields CDR1 SGHNT and CDR2 YYREEE (reference sequence). Here the CDR3 reads CASSRDGGGRQFF. In DNA form, the CDR3 reads TGTGCCAGCAGCCGGGATGGGGGAGGGAGACAGTTCTTC.

The V gene is TRBV29-1, the J gene TRBJ1-2, with D possibly being TRBD1 (6 bases). The CDR3 runs 12 residues. Germline V gives CDR1 SQVTM, CDR2 ANQGSEA. V shed 5 bases and J shed 6 bases, with 13 bases lying between them. The CDR3 is CSVQQGEDGYTF. The CDR3 region has the DNA TGCAGCGTTCAACAGGGTGAGGATGGCTACACCTTC.

V is TRBV5-1 and J is TRBJ2-7; D is unclear. CDR1 is SGHRS, CDR2 YFSETQ, per germline. Trimming shortened V by 2 bases and J by 2 bases, and 8 bases separated the two germline ends. CDR3 size: 13 residues. CDR3 region: CASSFMGTYEQYF. The CDR3 DNA follows: TGCGCCAGCAGCTTCATGGGAACCTACGAGCAGTACTTC.

The genes are TRBV27 and TRBJ2-1, with TRBD2 matching over 10 bases. Germline V lookup: CDR1 MNHEY, CDR2 SMNVEV (reference sequence). This CDR3 region has 14 residues. The V segment lost 10 bases and the J segment 2 bases; nucleotides outside the gene matches: 5. The CDR3 protein is CAIGSGRAYNEQFF. The CDR3 DNA reads TGTGCCATCGGAAGCGGGAGGGCCTACAATGAGCAGTTCTTC.

The sample holds a few counts of this clone. The chain has TRBV10-3 and TRBJ1-2; TRBD1 is a possible D gene (6 bases). This CDR3 spans 15 amino acids. Germline lookup yields CDR1 ENHRY and CDR2 SYGVKD. V gave up 3 bases and J gave up 5 bases, with 16 bases separating them. The CDR3 coding sequence is TGTGCCATCAGTGAAAGGGAGACAGGCCTATATGGCTACACCTTC. This gives the protein CAISERETGLYGYTF.

This clone came up once. The chain has TRBV6-5 and TRBJ1-2, with a weak D call TRBD1 (5 bases). The CDR3 extends over 16 amino acids. Trimming stripped 0 bases from V and 8 bases from J, with 19 bases between. Germline values: CDR1 MNHEY, CDR2 SVGAGI. The CDR3 region has the DNA TGTGCCAGCAGTTACTCGAGGGTAAGCGGCACAGGCGGCTACACCTTC. Protein sequence: CASSYSRVSGTGGYTF.

This clone turned up a few times. The CDR3 region has the DNA TGCGCCAGCAGCCCCGACAGGGATCGAGGCTACACCTTC. It translates to CASSPDRDRGYTF. The chain couples TRBV5-1 to TRBJ1-2; TRBD1 matches 7 bases. Germline values: CDR1 SGHRS, CDR2 YFSETQ. With 4 bases clipped from V and 8 bases from J, the junction kept 8 bases outside the gene matches. The CDR3 extends over 13 amino acids.

V and J are TRBV6-5 and TRBJ2-7; 7 nucleotides line up with TRBD2. The V gene end was trimmed by 8 bases and the J gene end by 1 base; junction bases not matched to a gene: 8. CDR1 is MNHEY, CDR2 SVGAGI, per germline. This CDR3 is built from 14 residues. The CDR3 sequence is CASGRSGISYEQYF. DNA for the CDR3: TGTGCCAGCGGCCGAAGCGGGATTTCCTACGAGCAGTACTTC.

The chain employs TRBV27 and TRBJ2-5; TRBD1 matches 9 bases. V was clipped by 3 bases and J by 1 base; unmatched bases: 9. The CDR3 extends over 17 amino acids. Germline loops: CDR1 MNHEY, CDR2 SMNVEV (reference sequence). The CDR3 DNA sequence: TGTGCCAGCAGTTTCAATGGTCACAGGGGGCCCCAAGAGACCCAGTACTTC. Amino acid sequence: CASSFNGHRGPQETQYF.

CDR3 region: CASSLGHLNTEAFF. The CDR3 DNA reads as TGTGCCAGCAGCTTGGGACACTTGAACACTGAAGCTTTCTTT. The genes are TRBV5-6 and TRBJ1-1, with D unresolved. V was pared by 0 bases and J by 0 bases, with 6 bases between. The CDR3 is 14 residues long. In germline, CDR1 is SGHDT, CDR2 YYEEEE.

The V and J genes are TRBV21-1 and TRBJ2-5. TRBV21-1 is shown as a pseudogene. There are 11 residues in the CDR3. In DNA, the CDR3 is TGTGCCAGCAGCAAAAGGGAGACCCAGTACTTC. It translates to CASSKRETQYF.

V is TRBV15 and J is TRBJ2-5, with 13 bases aligning to TRBD2. From germline, CDR1 is LNHNV and CDR2 YYDKDF (reference sequence). The CDR3 contains 16 residues. Trimming took 0 bases from V and 4 from J; bases not matched to a gene: 2. The CDR3 nucleotides read TGTGCCACCAGCAGAGATTGGACTAGCGGGAGAGAGACCCAGTACTTC. It yields the protein CATSRDWTSGRETQYF.